These T cell receptor beta chains were read from a single sample in a study of blood T cell repertoires in COVID-19. The repertoire was sequenced with immunoSEQ multiplex PCR; TCRdb's copy has only in-frame clones and lacks some. The sample shows roughly 120,000 clones, approximately 82% of them seen only once. Sequenced material: peripheral blood. These receptors all stem from a man between 65 and 85 years old with active or convalescent COVID-19. Both conserved end residues are part of each CDR3. D genes are given only for firm matches. Clone size is shown for a subset of rows, as once, few, many or a class of expanded clone.

CASSLPTGLDEKLFF	TGTGCCAGCAGCTTACCGACAGGGCTTGACGAAAAACTGTTTTTT	NA	TRBV7-9	TRBJ1-4	TRBD1	15
CASSPETGFTDTQYF	TGTGCCAGCAGCCCTGAAACGGGGTTCACAGATACGCAGTATTTT	many	TRBV5-4	TRBJ2-3	NA	15
CASSVGNPGTIYEQYF	TGTGCCAGCAGCGTAGGTAATCCGGGGACTATCTACGAGCAGTACTTC	NA	TRBV9	TRBJ2-7	TRBD2	16
CASSLSSGRDVIEQYF	TGTGCCAGCAGTTTAAGTAGCGGGAGGGACGTTATCGAGCAGTACTTC	NA	TRBV28	TRBJ2-7	TRBD2	16
CASSLLAADTQYF	TGTGCCAGCAGTTTACTAGCAGCAGATACGCAGTATTTT	NA	TRBV27	TRBJ2-3	NA	13
CSVGPTRTDTQYF	TGCAGCGTTGGACCTACCAGGACAGATACGCAGTATTTT	NA	TRBV29-1	TRBJ2-3	NA	13
CATTGTRFTEAFF	TGTGCCACGACAGGGACGAGGTTCACTGAAGCTTTCTTT	NA	TRBV19	TRBJ1-1	TRBD1	13
CASSISGSTNEQFF	TGTGCCAGTAGTATTAGCGGGAGTACTAATGAGCAGTTCTTC	NA	TRBV19	TRBJ2-1	TRBD2	14
CASSSRLAGEDEQYF	TGTGCCAGCAGTTCGAGACTAGCGGGAGAGGACGAGCAGTACTTC	NA	TRBV27	TRBJ2-7	TRBD2	15
CASSSGLINTGELFF	TGTGCCAGCAGCTCGGGACTTATAAACACCGGGGAGCTGTTTTTT	NA	TRBV7-2	TRBJ2-2	NA	15
CAWRMRGGSYNEQFF	TGTGCCTGGAGGATGCGGGGGGGCTCCTACAATGAGCAGTTCTTC	once	TRBV30	TRBJ2-1	TRBD2	15
CASKLQGGSYEQYF	TGTGCCAGCAAATTACAGGGAGGGTCCTACGAGCAGTACTTC	few	TRBV27	TRBJ2-7	NA	14
CASSILTGGNGELFF	TGCGCCAGCAGCATCCTCACAGGGGGGAACGGGGAGCTGTTTTTT	medium-sized	TRBV5-1	TRBJ2-2	TRBD1	15
CASSLIRGGTGELFF	TGTGCCAGCAGCTTGATCAGGGGTGGTACCGGGGAGCTGTTTTTT	NA	TRBV5-4	TRBJ2-2	NA	15
CSASPQRGRSYEQYF	TGCAGTGCTAGTCCCCAGCGGGGGCGCTCCTACGAGCAGTACTTC	NA	TRBV20-1	TRBJ2-7	TRBD2	15
CASSQEVLVPGELFF	TGCGCCAGCAGCCAAGAAGTCTTAGTGCCCGGGGAGCTGTTTTTT	NA	TRBV4-1	TRBJ2-2	NA	15
CASSRLPMGQGGSRSNQPQHF	TGTGCCAGCAGCCGACTACCCATGGGACAGGGCGGTAGTCGTAGCAATCAGCCCCAGCATTTT	NA	TRBV4-2	TRBJ1-5	TRBD1	21
CASSLDPNKRGFAGGYTF	TGCGCCAGCAGCCTGGATCCCAATAAGAGGGGGTTCGCGGGTGGCTACACCTTC	NA	TRBV5-1	TRBJ1-2	NA	18
CASSTRTGNTGELFF	TGTGCCAGCAGTACACGGACAGGGAACACCGGGGAGCTGTTTTTT	NA	TRBV28	TRBJ2-2	TRBD1	15
CASSPGPAGATDTQYF	TGTGCCAGCAGCCCTGGGCCAGCGGGGGCGACAGATACGCAGTATTTT	NA	TRBV27	TRBJ2-3	TRBD2	16
CASSLVAGPSYEQYF	TGTGCCAGCAGCTTAGTAGCGGGACCCTCCTACGAGCAGTACTTC	NA	TRBV7-2	TRBJ2-7	TRBD2	15
CASSLSGRREGNSPLHF	TGTGCCAGCAGCTTATCCGGCCGGAGGGAAGGTAATTCACCCCTCCACTTT	NA	TRBV7-2	TRBJ1-6	NA	17
CASSERQVLEAFF	TGTGCCAGCAGTGAACGACAGGTTCTCGAAGCTTTCTTT	NA	TRBV6-1	TRBJ1-1	NA	13
CASSRDSHSNQPQHF	TGTGCCAGCAGTCGCGACAGCCATAGCAATCAGCCCCAGCATTTT	NA	TRBV2	TRBJ1-5	NA	15
CASSLEARPSGANVLTF	TGTGCCAGCAGCTTGGAGGCCAGGCCCTCTGGGGCCAACGTCCTGACTTTC	once	TRBV5-4	TRBJ2-6	NA	17
CSASGALAGAVEQYF	TGCAGTGCTAGTGGGGCACTAGCGGGAGCAGTCGAGCAGTACTTC	NA	TRBV20-1	TRBJ2-7	TRBD2	15
CASLVETQYF	TGTGCCAGCCTAGTGGAGACCCAGTACTTC	once	TRBV2	TRBJ2-5	NA	10
CASSLDRLAGSGANVLTF	TGCGCCAGCAGCTTGGACAGGCTGGCTGGTTCTGGGGCCAACGTCCTGACTTTC	NA	TRBV5-1	TRBJ2-6	NA	18
CASSPPWGADTQYF	TGTGCCAGCAGTCCCCCCTGGGGGGCAGATACGCAGTATTTT	few	TRBV7-9	TRBJ2-3	NA	14
CASSLQGTPAWTF	TGTGCCAGCAGTCTACAGGGGACCCCCGCGTGGACCTTC	NA	TRBV28	TRBJ1-2	TRBD1	13
CASSPGGPEAFF	TGTGCCAGCAGTCCGGGAGGACCTGAAGCTTTCTTT	NA	TRBV25-1	TRBJ1-1	NA	12